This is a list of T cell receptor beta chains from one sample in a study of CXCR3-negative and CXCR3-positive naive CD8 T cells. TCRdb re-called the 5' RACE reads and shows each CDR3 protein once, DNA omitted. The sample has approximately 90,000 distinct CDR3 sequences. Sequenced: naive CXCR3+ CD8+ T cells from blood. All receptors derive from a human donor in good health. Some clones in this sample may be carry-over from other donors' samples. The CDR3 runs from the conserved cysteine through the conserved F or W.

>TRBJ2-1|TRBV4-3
CGSSQDWVGAGNEQFF
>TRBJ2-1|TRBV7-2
CASSAASGGVEQFF
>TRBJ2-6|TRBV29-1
CSVEDPERGEPGANVLTF
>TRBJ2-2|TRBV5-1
CASSLGSGRTGELFF
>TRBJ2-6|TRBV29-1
CSVEDRVFSGANVLTF
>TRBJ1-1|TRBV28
CASSPISWTGMNTEAFF
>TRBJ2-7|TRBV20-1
CSARDWKEQYF
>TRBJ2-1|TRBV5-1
CASSLGAVSSYNEQFF
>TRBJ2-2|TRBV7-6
CASSLGVGDSFGTGELFF
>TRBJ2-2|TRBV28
CATTPPPSTGELFF
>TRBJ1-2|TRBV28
CASSDIAQVGDGYTF
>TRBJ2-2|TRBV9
CASSPSPGELFF
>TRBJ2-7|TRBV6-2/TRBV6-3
CASGAYPYEQYF
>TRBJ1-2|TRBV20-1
CSASRGPYGYTF
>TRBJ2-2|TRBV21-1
CASSNPGGDTGELFF
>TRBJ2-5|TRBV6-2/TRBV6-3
CASSHSGTSTSEGEETQYF
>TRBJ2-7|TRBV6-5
CASSYLGIGYEQYF
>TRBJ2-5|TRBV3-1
CASSLIAGGLEQETQYF
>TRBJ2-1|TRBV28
CASSFLGARNEQFF
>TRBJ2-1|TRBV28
CASSLLQNEQFF
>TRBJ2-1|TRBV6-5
CASSYSMSGSYNEQFF
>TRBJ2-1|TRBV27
CASSFFGGSYNEQFF
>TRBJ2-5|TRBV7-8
CASGLAGTFMEKTQYF
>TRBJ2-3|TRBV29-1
CSVEDSPADTQYF
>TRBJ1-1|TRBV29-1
CSANGEGGTEAFF
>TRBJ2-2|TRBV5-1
CASSFGGSNTGELFF
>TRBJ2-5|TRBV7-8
CASSPKKETQYF
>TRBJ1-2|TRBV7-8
CASSFPGQAPGYTF
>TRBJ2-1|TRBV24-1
CATSDSTSGRPNEQFF
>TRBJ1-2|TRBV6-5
CASSYGDRDYGYTF
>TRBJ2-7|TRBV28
CASSRDSHEQYF
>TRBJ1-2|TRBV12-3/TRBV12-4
CATTGTDYGYTF
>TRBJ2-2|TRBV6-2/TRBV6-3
CASSYLPGTGATGELFF
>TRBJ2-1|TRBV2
CASSAFRGHSNEQFF
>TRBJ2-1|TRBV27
CASSERPSGGGEQFF
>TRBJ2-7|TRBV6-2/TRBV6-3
CASSSTVAYEQYF
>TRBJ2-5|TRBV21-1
CASSKEGGGGETQYF
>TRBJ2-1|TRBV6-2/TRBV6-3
CASSYFRPPYNEQFF
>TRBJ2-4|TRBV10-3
CAIRGTDDKNIQYF
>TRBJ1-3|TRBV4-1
CASSHISGNTIYF
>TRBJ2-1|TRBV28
CASSIPLAGGHNEQFF
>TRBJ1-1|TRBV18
CASSQQGVNTEAFF
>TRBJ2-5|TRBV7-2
CASSPPTSGVGETQYF
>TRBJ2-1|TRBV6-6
CASNLAGSYNEQFF
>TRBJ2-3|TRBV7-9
CATADGQLGTDTQYF
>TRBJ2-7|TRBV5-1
CASSGTSGSSYEQYF
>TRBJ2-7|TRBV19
CASSPLSSYEQYF
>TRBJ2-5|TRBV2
CASSEGIGRQETQYF
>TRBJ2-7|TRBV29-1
CSVEAGDEQYF